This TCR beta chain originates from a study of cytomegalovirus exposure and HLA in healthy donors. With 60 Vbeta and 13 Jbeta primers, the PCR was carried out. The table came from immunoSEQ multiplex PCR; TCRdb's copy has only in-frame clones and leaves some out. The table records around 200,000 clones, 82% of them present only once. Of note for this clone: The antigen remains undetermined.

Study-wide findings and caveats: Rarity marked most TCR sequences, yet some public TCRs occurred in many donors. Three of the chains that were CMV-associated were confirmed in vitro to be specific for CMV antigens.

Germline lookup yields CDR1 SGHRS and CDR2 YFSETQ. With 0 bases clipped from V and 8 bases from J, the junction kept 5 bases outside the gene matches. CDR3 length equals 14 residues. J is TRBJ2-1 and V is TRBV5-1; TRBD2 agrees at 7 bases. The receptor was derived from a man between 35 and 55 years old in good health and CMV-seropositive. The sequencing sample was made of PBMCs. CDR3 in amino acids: CASSLGAGFDEQFF. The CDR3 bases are TGCGCCAGCAGCTTGGGAGCGGGATTTGATGAGCAGTTCTTC.